This T cell receptor (beta chain) originates from a study of blood T cells in healthy people across ages. Then a second PCR, running roughly 7 to 12 cycles, was carried out with a sample-barcoded 5' primer and a J-beta primer mix. Every cDNA molecule bore a tag from a template-switch adaptor containing 12 random nucleotides. TCRdb recomputed calls from the 5' RACE reads with MiXCR, one row per CDR3 protein. The table includes about 1.5 million distinct CDR3 sequences, roughly 43% detected once. Each donor supplied ten milliliters of peripheral blood. This clonotype was detected many times. Its antigen is still unknown. Overall study results and limits: The recorded TCR beta diversity per million T cells decreased in a roughly linear manner with age. It was the long-lived donors that had more naive CD4+ cells and higher diversity than aged donors.

The source of this sequence is a woman between 18 and 29 years old in good health. The sample comprised blood.

The CDR3 bases are TGTGCCAGCAGCTTTGGCAGCACCTACGAGCAGTACTTC. This translates into CASSFGSTYEQYF. The chain links TRBV5-5 to TRBJ2-7; D unclear. The germline V and J ends were trimmed by 2 bases and 2 bases, with 8 bases remaining between them. The length of the CDR3 is 13 residues. CDR1 and CDR2 from the germline V gene are SGHKS and YYEKEE (reference sequence).